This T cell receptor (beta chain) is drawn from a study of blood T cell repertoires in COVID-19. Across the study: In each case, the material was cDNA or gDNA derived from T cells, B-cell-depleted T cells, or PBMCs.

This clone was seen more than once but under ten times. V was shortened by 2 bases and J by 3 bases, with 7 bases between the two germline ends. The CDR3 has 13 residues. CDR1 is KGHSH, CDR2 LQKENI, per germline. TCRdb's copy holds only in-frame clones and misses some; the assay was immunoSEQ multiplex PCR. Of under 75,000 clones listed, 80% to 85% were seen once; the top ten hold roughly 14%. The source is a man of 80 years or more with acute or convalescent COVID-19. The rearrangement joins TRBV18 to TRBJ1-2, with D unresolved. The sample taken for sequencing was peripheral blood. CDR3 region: CASSPSQDYGYTF. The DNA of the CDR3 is TGTGCCAGCTCACCAAGCCAGGACTATGGCTACACCTTC.